This T cell receptor beta chain comes out of a study of beta chain features in type 1 diabetes. Study-wide points: Relative to healthy donors, patients appeared to have naive, central memory and Treg TCRB repertoires that were more similar. TCRB CDR3 length was moderately but significantly reduced in all four CD4+ subsets of Type 1 diabetes patients.

Every single donor gave one heparinised blood draw, and these averaged roughly 120 mL. Reverse transcribing all isolated RNA meant expressed TCRB transcripts were sequenced. The repertoire was sequenced with immunoSEQ multiplex PCR; TCRdb's copy has only in-frame clones and lacks some. This repertoire shows under 450,000 clones, approximately 13% found once; its top ten account for 0.03% to 0.04%. The CDR3 has 14 amino acids. Trimming at V came to 3 bases and at J to 5 bases, leaving 7 bases not matched to a gene. The germline V gene encodes CDR1 SGHRS and CDR2 YFSETQ. This clone showed up just once. Its antigen is undetermined.

The J gene is TRBJ2-5, the V gene TRBV5-1; 7 nucleotides align to TRBD1. The source of this sequence is a man aged 30 to 45 in good health. The sequenced sample was naive CD4+ T cells from blood. The CDR3 loop is CASSWVDRAETQYF. Here the CDR3 DNA reads TGCGCCAGCAGCTGGGTAGACAGGGCCGAGACCCAGTACTTC.